This TCR beta chain was retrieved from a study of T cell responses to AZD1222 COVID-19 vaccine. V lost 1 base, J lost 2 bases, and 9 bases lay in between. The CDR3 spans 15 residues. The V gene's germline CDR1 is SGHVS and CDR2 FQNEAQ. Some clones are missing from TCRdb's copy, which holds only in-frame ones; the method was immunoSEQ multiplex PCR. In the table there are 100,000 to 150,000 clones, over 75% of which are singletons. The genes are TRBV7-8 and TRBJ2-4; no firm D call. The origin of this receptor is an adult in good health. The sequences come from peripheral blood, collected on day 0 of AZD1222 vaccination. The CDR3 is CASSLEVGSKNIQYF. The CDR3, as DNA: TGTGCCAGCAGCTTAGAAGTGGGGTCCAAAAACATTCAGTACTTC.